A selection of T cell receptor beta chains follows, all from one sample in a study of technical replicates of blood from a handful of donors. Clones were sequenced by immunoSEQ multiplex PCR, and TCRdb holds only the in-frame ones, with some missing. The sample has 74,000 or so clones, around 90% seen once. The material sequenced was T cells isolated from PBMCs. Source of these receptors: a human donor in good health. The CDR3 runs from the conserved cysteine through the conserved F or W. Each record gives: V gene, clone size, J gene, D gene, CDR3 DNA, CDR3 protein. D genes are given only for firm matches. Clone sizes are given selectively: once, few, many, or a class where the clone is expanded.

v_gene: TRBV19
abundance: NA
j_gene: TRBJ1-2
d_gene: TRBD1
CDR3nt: TGTGCCAGTAGTGAACAGGGGGCCTATGGCTACACCTTC
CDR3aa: CASSEQGAYGYTF

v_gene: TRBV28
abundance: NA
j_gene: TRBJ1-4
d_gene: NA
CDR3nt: TGTGCCAGCAGTCTCCCTGAGGTGGGAAAACTGTTTTTT
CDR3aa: CASSLPEVGKLFF

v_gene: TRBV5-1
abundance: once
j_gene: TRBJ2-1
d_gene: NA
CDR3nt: TGCGCCAGCAGCTTGTCGGGTAACTCCTACAATGAGCAGTTCTTC
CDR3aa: CASSLSGNSYNEQFF

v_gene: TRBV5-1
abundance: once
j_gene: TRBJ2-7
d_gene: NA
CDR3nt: TGCGCCAGCAGCTTGTCTGCCAGGGCGGACTACGAGCAGTACTTC
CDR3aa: CASSLSARADYEQYF

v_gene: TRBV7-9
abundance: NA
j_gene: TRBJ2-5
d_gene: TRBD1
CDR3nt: TGTGCCAGCAGTTTGGGACAGGGGGAGACCCAGTACTTC
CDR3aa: CASSLGQGETQYF

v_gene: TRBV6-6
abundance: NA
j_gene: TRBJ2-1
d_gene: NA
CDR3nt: TGTGCCAGCAGCGTGAGAGCGGATGAGCAGTTCTTC
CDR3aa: CASSVRADEQFF

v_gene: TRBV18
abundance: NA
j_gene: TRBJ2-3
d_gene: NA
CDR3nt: TGTGCCAGCTCACCAAGGGGACAACTGGGTGATACGCAGTATTTT
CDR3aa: CASSPRGQLGDTQYF

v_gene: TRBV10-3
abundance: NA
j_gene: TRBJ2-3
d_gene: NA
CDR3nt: TGTGCCATCAGACATCGGGGTAGTACAGATACGCAGTATTTT
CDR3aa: CAIRHRGSTDTQYF

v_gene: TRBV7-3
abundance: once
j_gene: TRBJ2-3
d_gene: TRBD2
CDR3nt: TGTGCCAGCAGCTTAAAGTCGGGAGGTGGAGGGGGCACAGATACGCAGTATTTT
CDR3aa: CASSLKSGGGGGTDTQYF

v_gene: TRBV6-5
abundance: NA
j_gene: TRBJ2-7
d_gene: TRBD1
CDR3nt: TGTGCCAGCAGTCTCGACAGGGTACCTTACGAGCAGTACTTC
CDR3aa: CASSLDRVPYEQYF

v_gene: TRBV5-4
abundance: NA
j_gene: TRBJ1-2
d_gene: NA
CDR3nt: TGTGCCAGCAGCTTAGATCTGAGGGGCTACACCTTC
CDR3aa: CASSLDLRGYTF

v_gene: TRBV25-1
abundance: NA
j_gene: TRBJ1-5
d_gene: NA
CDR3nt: TGTGCCAGCAGCAGAAGCAATCAGCCCCAGCATTTT
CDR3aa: CASSRSNQPQHF

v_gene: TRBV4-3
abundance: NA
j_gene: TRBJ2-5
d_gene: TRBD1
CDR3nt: TGCGCCAGCAGCCACTATGGGACAGGGAGGGGAGAGACCCAGTACTTC
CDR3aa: CASSHYGTGRGETQYF

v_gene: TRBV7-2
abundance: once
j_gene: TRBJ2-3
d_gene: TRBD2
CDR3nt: TGTGCCAGCAGTATAGCGGGAGGAGTAGCAGATACGCAGTATTTT
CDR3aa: CASSIAGGVADTQYF

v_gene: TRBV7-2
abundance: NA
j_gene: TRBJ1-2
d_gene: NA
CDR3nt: TGTGCCAGCAGCTTAGTACGGGAGCAGAGGGATAGGGATGGCTACACCTTC
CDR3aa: CASSLVREQRDRDGYTF

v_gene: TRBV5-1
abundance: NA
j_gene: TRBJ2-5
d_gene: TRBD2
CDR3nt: TGCGCCAGCAGCGGCGGGAGGGGGGAGACCCAGTACTTC
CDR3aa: CASSGGRGETQYF

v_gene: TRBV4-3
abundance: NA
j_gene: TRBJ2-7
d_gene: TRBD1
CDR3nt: TGCGCCAGCAGCCCCTGGGGACCGGGACAGCTCTCCTACGAGCAGTACTTC
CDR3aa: CASSPWGPGQLSYEQYF

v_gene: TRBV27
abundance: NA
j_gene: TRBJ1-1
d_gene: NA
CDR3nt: TGTGCCAGCACCTTCTCCGGACAGCGGAACACTGAAGCTTTCTTT
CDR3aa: CASTFSGQRNTEAFF

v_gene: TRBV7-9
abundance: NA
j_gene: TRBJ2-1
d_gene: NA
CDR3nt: TGTGCCAGCAGCTTGTCAAATGAGCAGTTCTTC
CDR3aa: CASSLSNEQFF

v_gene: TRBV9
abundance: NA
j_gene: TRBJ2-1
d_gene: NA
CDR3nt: TGTGCCAGCAGCGTAGTTAGCGTACCCTACAATGAGCAGTTCTTC
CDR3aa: CASSVVSVPYNEQFF

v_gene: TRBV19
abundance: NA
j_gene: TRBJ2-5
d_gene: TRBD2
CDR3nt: TGTGCCAGTAGTGGGGGGGGACGAGGAAGGGAGACCCAGTACTTC
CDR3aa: CASSGGGRGRETQYF

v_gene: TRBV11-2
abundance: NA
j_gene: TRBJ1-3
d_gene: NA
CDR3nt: TGTGCCAGCAGCGCAGGGATAGCTGGAAACACCATATATTTT
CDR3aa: CASSAGIAGNTIYF

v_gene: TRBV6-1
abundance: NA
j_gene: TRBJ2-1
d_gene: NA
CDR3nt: TGTGCCAGCAGTGAAGCGCTTTTTTTCTTGGTCCGGGACTTGGGGAACAATGAGCAGTTCTTC
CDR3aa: CASSEALFFLVRDLGNNEQFF

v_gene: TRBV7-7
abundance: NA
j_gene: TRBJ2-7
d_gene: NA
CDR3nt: TGTGCTAGCAGCTTAGAACCGGGAATCTACGAGCAGTACTTC
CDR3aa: CASSLEPGIYEQYF

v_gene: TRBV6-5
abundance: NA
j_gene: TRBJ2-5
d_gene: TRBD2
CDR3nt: TGTGCCAGCAGTTACACAGCGGGAGGGCCAGAGACCCAGTACTTC
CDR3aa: CASSYTAGGPETQYF

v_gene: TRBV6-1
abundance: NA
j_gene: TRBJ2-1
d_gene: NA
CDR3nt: TGTGCCAGCAGTGTTCAGGGCGTGGAGGGGCAGTTCTTC
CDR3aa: CASSVQGVEGQFF

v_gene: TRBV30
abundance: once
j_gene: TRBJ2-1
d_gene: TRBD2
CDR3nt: TGTGCCTGGACGGGACTAGCGGGAGCGGGCTCCTACAATGAGCAGTTCTTC
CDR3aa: CAWTGLAGAGSYNEQFF

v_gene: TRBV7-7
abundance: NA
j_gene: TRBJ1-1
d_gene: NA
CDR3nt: TGTGCCAGCAGCTTATATAAGAACACTGAAGCTTTCTTT
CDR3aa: CASSLYKNTEAFF

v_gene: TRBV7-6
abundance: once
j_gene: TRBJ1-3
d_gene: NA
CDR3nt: TGTGCCAGCACCCTTAGCGGGACGGGAACTGGAAACACCATATATTTT
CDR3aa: CASTLSGTGTGNTIYF

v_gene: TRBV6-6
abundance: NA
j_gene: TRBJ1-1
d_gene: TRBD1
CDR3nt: TGTGCCAGCAGTGACCTAAGGGACAGGGGGTTTGAAGCTTTCTTT
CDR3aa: CASSDLRDRGFEAFF

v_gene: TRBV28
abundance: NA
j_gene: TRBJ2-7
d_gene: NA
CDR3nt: TGTGCCAGCAGACCCCAGGCGGGGCCCTACGAGCAGTACTTC
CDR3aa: CASRPQAGPYEQYF

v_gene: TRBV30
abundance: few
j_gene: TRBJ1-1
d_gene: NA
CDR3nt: TGTGCCTGGAGTGCCGCAGGTATTGCTTTCTTT
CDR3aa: CAWSAAGIAFF

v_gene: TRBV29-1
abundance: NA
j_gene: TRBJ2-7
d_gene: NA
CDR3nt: TGCAGCGCCTTGCAGGTGTTTGAGCAGTACTTC
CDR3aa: CSALQVFEQYF

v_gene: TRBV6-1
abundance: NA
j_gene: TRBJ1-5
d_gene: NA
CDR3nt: TGTGCCAGCAGTGAATTGACAGGATATAGCAATCAGCCCCAGCATTTT
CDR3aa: CASSELTGYSNQPQHF

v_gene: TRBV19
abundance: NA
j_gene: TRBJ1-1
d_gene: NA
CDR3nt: TGTGCCAGTAGTATCTTGGGCCTGAACACTGAAGCTTTCTTT
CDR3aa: CASSILGLNTEAFF

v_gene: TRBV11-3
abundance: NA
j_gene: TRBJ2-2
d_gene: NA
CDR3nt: TGTGCCAGCAGCGGGACACCGAACACCGGGGAGCTGTTTTTT
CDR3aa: CASSGTPNTGELFF

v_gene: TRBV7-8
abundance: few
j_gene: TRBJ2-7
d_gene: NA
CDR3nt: TGTGCCAGCAGCTTAGGTACTAGGTTAAGCTCCTACGAGCAGTACTTC
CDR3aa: CASSLGTRLSSYEQYF

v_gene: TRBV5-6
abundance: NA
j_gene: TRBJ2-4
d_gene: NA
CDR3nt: TGTGCCAGCAGCTTTAAGCGGGTGATCGGCGTGGGCAAAAACATTCAGTACTTC
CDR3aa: CASSFKRVIGVGKNIQYF

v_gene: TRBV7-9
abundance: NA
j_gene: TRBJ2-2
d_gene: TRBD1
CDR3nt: TGTGCCAGCAGCTTAGGTGGGACAGGGGACACCGGGGAGCTGTTTTTT
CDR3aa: CASSLGGTGDTGELFF

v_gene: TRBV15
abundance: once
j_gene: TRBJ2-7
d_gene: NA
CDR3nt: TGTGCCACCAGCAGAGGTATCACTAGCAGTGGGGAGCAGTACTTC
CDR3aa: CATSRGITSSGEQYF

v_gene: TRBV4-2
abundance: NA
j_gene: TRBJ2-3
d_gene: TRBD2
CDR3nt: TGTGCCAGCAGCCAAGAAGTCCTAGCGGGTAGAGATACGCAGTATTTT
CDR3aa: CASSQEVLAGRDTQYF

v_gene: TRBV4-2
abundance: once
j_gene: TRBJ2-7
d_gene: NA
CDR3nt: TGTGCCAGCAGCCAACAGGGCGAGCAGTACTTC
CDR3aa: CASSQQGEQYF

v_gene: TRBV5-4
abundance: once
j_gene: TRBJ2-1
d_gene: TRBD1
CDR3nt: TGTGCCAGCAGCCCTCGGACAGGGGGCTACAATGAGCAGTTCTTC
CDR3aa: CASSPRTGGYNEQFF

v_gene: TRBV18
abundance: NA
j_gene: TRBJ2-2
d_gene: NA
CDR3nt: TGTGCCAGCTCAACAAACACCGGGGAGCTGTTTTTT
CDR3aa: CASSTNTGELFF

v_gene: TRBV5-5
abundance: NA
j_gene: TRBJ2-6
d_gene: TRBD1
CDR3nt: TGTGCCAGCAGCCTTAGACAGGGTAGCCTCACTGGGGCCAACGTCCTGACTTTC
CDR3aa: CASSLRQGSLTGANVLTF